These 29 T cell receptor beta chains share one sample of origin, sequenced in a study of monozygotic twins with inflammatory bowel disease. TCRdb re-called the 5' RACE reads; one entry per CDR3 protein, DNA not given. Its listing shows 80,000 or so distinct CDR3 sequences. Sequences were obtained from blood. These receptors all come from a human donor with ulcerative colitis or Crohn's disease, or a healthy co-twin of an affected twin (not recorded which).

This CDR3 reads CASSRRDRVRETQYF. This chain links TRBV5-1 with TRBJ2-5; TCRdb indicates TRBD1, and absent DNA this call remains unverified. The CDR3 covers 15 residues. Per the germline V gene, CDR1 is SGHRS and CDR2 is YFSETQ.

The genes are TRBV7-2 and TRBJ1-2; TCRdb designates TRBD1, a call that cannot be tested without DNA. CDR3 length equals 15 residues. Germline loops: CDR1 SGHTA, CDR2 FQGNSA. The CDR3 here is CASSLDRASNYGYTF.

This chain uses TRBV7-2 with TRBJ2-5; without DNA, the TCRdb call of TRBD1 cannot be checked. Germline CDR1 reads SGHTA; CDR2 reads FQGNSA. The CDR3 loop spans 15 amino acids. CDR3 sequence: CASSLSGTPGGTQYF.

V usage is TRBV4-1 and J usage is TRBJ1-4. This CDR3 is 21 amino acids long. Germline CDR1 and CDR2: MGHRA and YSYEKL. CDR3 sequence: CASSQGQPLAYTGETNEKLFF.

CDR3 loop: CASSYSRSGTGGGYTF. V is TRBV6-5 and J is TRBJ1-2; checking the TCRdb D call of TRBD1 is not possible without DNA. The CDR3 runs to 16 residues. From germline, CDR1 is MNHEY and CDR2 SVGAGI.

The chain employs TRBV15 and TRBJ1-5; TCRdb's D gene call, TRBD1, goes unchecked for lack of DNA. The CDR3 has 14 amino acids. Germline CDR1 is LNHNV and CDR2 is YYDKDF (reference sequence). CDR3 region: CATSNRVGNQPQHF.

The gene calls are TRBV6-2 or TRBV6-3 and TRBJ2-1; lacking DNA, the TRBD2 call made by TCRdb goes unchecked. The germline gives CDR1 MNHEY, CDR2 SVGEGT. The CDR3 is 16 residues long. The CDR3 here is CASNQWSGGPYNEQFF.

V is TRBV7-2 and J is TRBJ1-2; without DNA, the TCRdb call of TRBD1 cannot be checked. Germline lookup yields CDR1 SGHTA and CDR2 FQGNSA. The CDR3 consists of 14 residues. The CDR3 region is CASSPLRGSGGYTF.

The rearrangement uses TRBV20-1 and TRBJ2-1; TCRdb proposes TRBD1, but this gene call is untestable without DNA. CDR3 length: 15 amino acids. The germline CDR1 and CDR2 sequences are DFQATT and SNEGSKA (reference sequence). CDR3 protein: CSAARQDSLYNEQFF.

V gene TRBV6-1 combines with J gene TRBJ1-5. The germline V gene has CDR1 MNHNS and CDR2 SASEGT. This CDR3 is built from 15 residues. The CDR3 region is CASRLSADSNQPQHF.

The genes are TRBV27 and TRBJ2-7; the D call from TCRdb, TRBD2, cannot be confirmed without DNA. The germline V gene has CDR1 MNHEY and CDR2 SMNVEV (reference sequence). The CDR3 contains 12 residues. CDR3 amino acids: CASSPRLGEQYF.

This chain connects TRBV4-1 to TRBJ2-3; TCRdb's D gene call, TRBD1, goes unchecked for lack of DNA. The CDR3 spans 19 residues. Germline V gene data show CDR1 as MGHRA and CDR2 as YSYEKL. CDR3: CASSQIPLRTRGAWDTQYF.

The V and J genes are TRBV5-1 and TRBJ2-1; TCRdb reports TRBD2, a call that lacks DNA to check it against. Germline V gene lookup returns CDR1 SGHRS and CDR2 YFSETQ. The CDR3 has 15 residues. The CDR3 sequence: CASSHRDWTYNEQFF.

This chain links TRBV3-1 with TRBJ1-5. The germline gives CDR1 LGHDT, CDR2 YNNKEL (reference sequence). This CDR3 is built from 13 residues. The CDR3: CASSQGLIEPQHF.

J is TRBJ2-1 and V is TRBV20-1; TCRdb names TRBD2, which stays unverified in the absence of DNA. The CDR3 has 16 amino acids. Germline-derived CDR1 and CDR2 are DFQATT and SNEGSKA (reference sequence). The chain's CDR3 is CSARGGLAEAYNEQFF.

This sequence joins TRBV7-3 and TRBJ2-7; checking the TCRdb D call of TRBD1 is not possible without DNA. In germline, CDR1 is SGHTA, CDR2 FQGTGA. The CDR3 has 14 amino acids. This CDR3 reads CASSLGQGDYEQYF.

The chain couples TRBV6-6 to TRBJ1-2; TCRdb's D call, TRBD1, is unchecked because there is no DNA. From germline, CDR1 is MNHNY and CDR2 SVGAGI (reference sequence). This CDR3 region has 12 residues. The CDR3 spells CASTGAAWGYTF.

The rearrangement uses TRBV2 and TRBJ2-5; TCRdb designates TRBD2, a call that cannot be tested without DNA. Germline V gene sequence: CDR1 SNHLY, CDR2 FYNNEI. The CDR3 loop spans 18 amino acids. The CDR3 region is CASSAGRTSGGAGETQYF. Full variable domain (rest looked up from reference TRBV2 and TRBJ2-5): EPEVTQTPSHQVTQMGQEVILRCVPISNHLYFYWYRQILGQKVEFLVSFYNNEISEKSEIFDDQFSVERPDGSNFTLKIRSTKLEDSAMYFCASSAGRTSGGAGETQYFGPGTRLLVL.

This chain connects TRBV20-1 to TRBJ2-1. Germline lookup yields CDR1 DFQATT and CDR2 SNEGSKA (reference sequence). This CDR3 contains 14 residues. CDR3 sequence reads: CSANEDFPYNEQFF.

This chain uses TRBV7-9 with TRBJ2-3; lacking DNA, the TRBD1 call made by TCRdb goes unchecked. Germline V CDR1 and CDR2: SEHNR, FQNEAQ (reference sequence). The CDR3 has 16 amino acids. The CDR3 spells CASSLDRGGGTDTQYF.

The chain uses TRBV6-1 and TRBJ1-2; as DNA is missing, the TRBD1 call by TCRdb cannot be tested. This CDR3 is 13 amino acids long. Germline V gene lookup returns CDR1 MNHNS and CDR2 SASEGT. This CDR3 is CASSIGQGGGYTF.

The rearrangement joins TRBV10-3 to TRBJ1-2. The CDR3 has 13 residues. The germline gives CDR1 ENHRY, CDR2 SYGVKD. This CDR3 is CAISEQEDYGYTF.

This chain links TRBV5-1 with TRBJ2-3; without DNA, the TCRdb call of TRBD1 cannot be checked. Germline V gene sequence: CDR1 SGHRS, CDR2 YFSETQ. There are 16 residues in the CDR3. The CDR3 loop reads CASSLAGQGNADTQYF.

The V gene is TRBV7-3, the J gene TRBJ2-1; TCRdb designates TRBD2, a call that cannot be tested without DNA. The CDR3 length is 20 residues. CDR1 and CDR2 (germline): SGHTA, FQGTGA. The CDR3 spells CASSLTLAQNLAGGTHEQFF.

The chain is built from TRBV12-5 and TRBJ2-3; there is no DNA to check the TCRdb D call of TRBD2. The CDR3 is 15 amino acids. The germline CDR1 and CDR2 sequences are LGHNT and FRNRAP. The CDR3 is CASRGLAGGHNTQYF. The full variable domain, rest sourced from reference TRBV12-5 and TRBJ2-3, is DARVTQTPRHKVTEMGQEVTMRCQPILGHNTVFWYRQTMMQGLELLAYFRNRAPLDDSGMPKDRFSAEMPDATLATLKIQPSEPRDSAVYFCASRGLAGGHNTQYFGPGTRLTVL.

The chain couples TRBV29-1 to TRBJ1-2. Germline CDR1 SQVTM, CDR2 ANQGSEA. The CDR3 has 12 amino acids. The CDR3 sequence is CSVEDGSDGYTF.

The chain employs TRBV6-1 and TRBJ1-6. Germline loops: CDR1 MNHNS, CDR2 SASEGT. There are 16 residues in the CDR3. The CDR3: CASKANGVGGPSPLHF.

The chain recombines TRBV10-3 with TRBJ1-1; the TRBD1 assignment by TCRdb is unverifiable without DNA. There are 15 residues in the CDR3. CDR1 is ENHRY, CDR2 SYGVKD, per germline. The CDR3 loop reads CAISGAGVSSTEAFF.

CDR3 region: CASSSHPRGPDEQFF. The rearrangement links TRBV27 to TRBJ2-1; the TRBD1 assignment by TCRdb is unverifiable without DNA. The length of the CDR3 is 15 residues. The V gene's germline CDR1 is MNHEY and CDR2 SMNVEV (reference sequence).